This T cell receptor beta chain came from a study of CD8 T cells in Susac syndrome. Trimming removed 4 bases from V and 3 bases from J; junction bases left unmatched: 6. Germline lookup yields CDR1 SGHTA and CDR2 FQGNSA. This CDR3 comprises 15 residues. Reverse transcription of about 0.5 to 1 ug RNA was carried out with random hexamers. TCRdb reprocessed the immunoSEQ multiplex PCR reads via MiXCR and lists one record per CDR3 protein. Of some 180,000 distinct CDR3 sequences in the sample, roughly 94% were seen once. The chain combines TRBV7-2 with TRBJ2-7, with 10 bases lining up with TRBD2. The TCR was taken from a human donor with Susac syndrome. The sequenced sample was CD4+ T cells from PBMCs. CDR3 in amino acids: CASSYLAGEDYEQYF. The CDR3 DNA reads as TGTGCCAGCAGCTACCTAGCGGGAGAGGACTACGAGCAGTACTTC.